This is a list of T cell receptor beta chains from one sample in a study of OX40 agonist ivuxolimab in advanced cancers. The protocol was immunoSEQ multiplex PCR, while the TCRdb copy is restricted to in-frame clones and leaves out a portion. The sample records over 70,000 clones, roughly 93% being singletons. The sample was CD4+ or CD8+ T cells sorted from blood, taken in a trial of the OX40 agonist ivuxolimab. Receptors originate from an adult with an advanced solid tumor such as melanoma, head and neck, liver or kidney cancer. Each CDR3 is given with its conserved first and last residue. D genes are given only for firm matches. Size tells how often a clone was seen (once, few, many) or the class of an expanded clone, and some rows leave it out.

J gene,V gene,clone size,D gene,CDR3 protein,CDR3 DNA
TRBJ2-3,TRBV28,once,-,CASSLVGSTDTQYF,TGTGCCAGCAGTTTAGTGGGGAGCACAGATACGCAGTATTTT
TRBJ1-1,TRBV6-6,once,-,CASRPRQNTEAFF,TGTGCCAGCAGACCTCGACAGAACACTGAAGCTTTCTTT
TRBJ2-3,TRBV28,-,-,CATRKSGGTDTQYF,TGTGCCACTAGAAAGAGCGGAGGCACAGATACGCAGTATTTT
TRBJ1-1,TRBV6-5,-,-,CASRTSGDSTEAFF,TGTGCCAGCAGAACCTCAGGAGACAGCACTGAAGCTTTCTTT
TRBJ1-5,TRBV6-1,-,TRBD1,CASSERTGGQPQHF,TGTGCCAGCAGTGAAAGGACAGGGGGTCAGCCCCAGCATTTT
TRBJ1-6,TRBV27,once,-,CASSSYRDNSPLHF,TGTGCCAGCAGTTCCTATCGGGATAATTCACCCCTCCACTTT
TRBJ2-7,TRBV4-1,-,-,CASSHQGRSYEQYF,TGCGCCAGCAGCCACCAGGGTCGTTCCTACGAGCAGTACTTC
TRBJ1-5,TRBV30,-,-,CAWSVFGGVKYSNQPQHF,TGTGCCTGGAGTGTATTTGGGGGGGTAAAGTATAGCAATCAGCCCCAGCATTTT
TRBJ2-7,TRBV20-1,-,TRBD2,CSAGGAYEQYF,TGCAGTGCTGGGGGGGCCTACGAGCAGTACTTC
TRBJ2-1,TRBV5-8,-,-,CASSRGGGPGNEQFF,TGTGCCTCCTCACGCGGAGGAGGGCCAGGCAATGAGCAGTTCTTC
TRBJ2-3,TRBV11-2,once,TRBD2,CASSLRTSGTPGDTQYF,TGTGCCAGCAGCCTAAGGACTAGCGGGACGCCGGGGGATACGCAGTATTTT
TRBJ1-5,TRBV28,few,-,CASSSLTLLSLGNQPQHF,TGTGCCAGCAGTTCACTGACGCTACTAAGTTTGGGCAATCAGCCCCAGCATTTT
TRBJ1-4,TRBV2,-,TRBD1,CASSHGQGAKLFF,TGTGCCAGCAGTCACGGACAGGGTGCAAAACTGTTTTTT
TRBJ2-2,TRBV28,once,TRBD1,CASSWGRGTNTGELFF,TGTGCCAGCAGTTGGGGCAGGGGGACCAACACCGGGGAGCTGTTTTTT
TRBJ1-3,TRBV18,-,-,CASSFSSGNTIYF,TGTGCCAGCTCCTTTTCCTCTGGAAACACCATATATTTT
TRBJ1-1,TRBV7-8,-,TRBD1,CASSVNPNRGTEAFF,TGTGCCAGCAGCGTAAACCCAAACAGGGGCACTGAAGCTTTCTTT
TRBJ2-7,TRBV7-2,-,TRBD2,CASRGPGGTQYF,TGTGCCAGCAGGGGACCGGGGGGTACGCAGTACTTC
TRBJ2-1,TRBV11-3,-,TRBD2,CASTKRWGLAGYNEQFF,TGTGCCAGCACCAAAAGGTGGGGACTAGCGGGTTACAATGAGCAGTTCTTC
TRBJ2-7,TRBV7-2,-,-,CASSSDPVRGQYF,TGTGCCAGCAGCTCCGACCCCGTACGAGGGCAGTACTTC
TRBJ2-3,TRBV5-1,-,TRBD2,CASSGLAGVTDTQYF,TGCGCCAGCAGCGGTCTAGCGGGAGTCACAGATACGCAGTATTTT
TRBJ2-1,TRBV18,-,TRBD1,CASSQQGFPYNEQFF,TGTGCCAGCTCACAACAGGGGTTCCCCTACAATGAGCAGTTCTTC
TRBJ2-1,TRBV7-2,-,-,CASSIPALYNEQFF,TGTGCCAGCAGCATTCCGGCCCTCTACAATGAGCAGTTCTTC
TRBJ2-7,TRBV19,-,TRBD1,CASSIVSGGTGTYEQYF,TGTGCCAGTAGTATAGTATCAGGGGGCACGGGAACCTACGAGCAGTACTTC
TRBJ1-1,TRBV6-1,-,-,CASSEQAAYNTEAFF,TGTGCCAGCAGTGAACAGGCGGCCTATAACACTGAAGCTTTCTTT
TRBJ2-1,TRBV19,-,-,CASSIEGYNEQFF,TGTGCCAGTAGTATCGAAGGCTACAATGAGCAGTTCTTC
TRBJ1-4,TRBV28,-,-,CASSLRGSEKLFF,TGTGCCAGCAGTTTACGAGGATCTGAAAAACTGTTTTTT
TRBJ2-5,TRBV15,once,-,CATSSWAGRETQYF,TGTGCCACCAGCAGCTGGGCAGGGCGAGAGACCCAGTACTTC
TRBJ2-5,TRBV18,-,-,CASSRGTLQGETQYF,TGTGCCAGCTCACGAGGCACCCTCCAAGGGGAGACCCAGTACTTC
TRBJ2-1,TRBV13,-,-,CASSFGGRRQFF,TGTGCCAGCAGCTTCGGGGGCCGTAGGCAGTTCTTC
TRBJ1-5,TRBV6-5,few,-,CASSYDSNQPQHF,TGTGCCAGCAGTTATGACAGTAATCAGCCCCAGCATTTT
TRBJ2-6,TRBV4-1,-,TRBD2,CASSPGGAAGANVLTF,TGCGCCAGCAGCCCCGGGGGGGCGGCGGGGGCCAACGTCCTGACTTTC
TRBJ1-4,TRBV15,-,-,CATSRPGGREKLFF,TGTGCCACCAGCAGACCGGGGGGCCGTGAAAAACTGTTTTTT
TRBJ2-7,TRBV5-5,-,-,CASSLGQGAYEQYF,TGTGCCAGCAGCTTGGGTCAGGGTGCCTACGAGCAGTACTTC
TRBJ2-1,TRBV9,-,-,CASSPGGLSSYNEQFF,TGTGCCAGCAGCCCCGGGGGCTTAAGCTCCTACAATGAGCAGTTCTTC
TRBJ1-1,TRBV19,-,-,CASRTTWGGMNTEAFF,TGTGCCAGTAGAACGACCTGGGGGGGGATGAACACTGAAGCTTTCTTT
TRBJ2-7,TRBV27,-,-,CASGYRDGEQYF,TGTGCCAGCGGCTACAGGGACGGCGAGCAGTACTTC
TRBJ2-5,TRBV18,-,-,CASSPPVGETQYF,TGTGCCAGCTCACCACCGGTGGGAGAGACCCAGTACTTC
TRBJ2-3,TRBV4-3,-,-,CASSQEARGSATDTQYF,TGCGCCAGCAGCCAAGAGGCGCGTGGGAGTGCCACAGATACGCAGTATTTT
TRBJ2-7,TRBV19,once,TRBD1,CASSSGQAVSYEQYF,TGTGCCAGTAGCTCCGGACAGGCCGTATCCTACGAGCAGTACTTC
TRBJ2-1,TRBV13,-,-,CASSYKTSNEQFF,TGTGCCAGCAGCTATAAGACTAGCAATGAGCAGTTCTTC
TRBJ1-4,TRBV6-6,-,TRBD1,CASSYDRTGGEKLFF,TGTGCCAGCAGTTACGACCGCACAGGGGGTGAAAAACTGTTTTTT
TRBJ2-7,TRBV6-5,-,-,CASSSDPSSYEQYF,TGTGCCAGCAGTTCGGACCCTTCCTCCTACGAGCAGTACTTC
TRBJ2-3,TRBV7-2,-,-,CASSKAPIGSSTDTQYF,TGTGCCAGCAGCAAAGCTCCTATCGGGAGTAGCACAGATACGCAGTATTTT
TRBJ2-3,TRBV6-1,-,TRBD2,CASSESGRIVTDTQYF,TGTGCCAGCAGTGAGAGCGGGAGGATTGTGACAGATACGCAGTATTTT
TRBJ1-1,TRBV7-9,-,-,CASSPSGRNTEAFF,TGTGCCAGCAGCCCCTCTGGGAGAAACACTGAAGCTTTCTTT
TRBJ2-2,TRBV23-1,-,-,CASSRWGRRGYTGELFF,TGCGCCAGCAGTCGGTGGGGGAGGAGGGGGTACACCGGGGAGCTGTTTTTT
TRBJ1-1,TRBV18,-,-,CASSPRTGDTEAFF,TGTGCCAGCTCACCACGGACGGGGGACACTGAAGCTTTCTTT
TRBJ1-1,TRBV5-1,-,-,CASSKGGIEMNTEAFF,TGCGCCAGCAGCAAAGGAGGGATAGAAATGAACACTGAAGCTTTCTTT
TRBJ2-2,TRBV4-1,-,TRBD1,CASSQGAVGGSTGELFF,TGCGCCAGCAGCCAAGGAGCTGTAGGGGGCAGCACCGGGGAGCTGTTTTTT
TRBJ2-3,TRBV30,-,-,CAWSLGDTQYF,TGTGCCTGGAGTTTGGGTGATACGCAGTATTTT